This TCR beta chain was documented in a study of T-cell reconstitution after alpha-beta-depleted transplantation in children. Unique molecular identifiers were built into the TCRbeta library. MiXCR was run by TCRdb on the PCR reads, yielding one entry per CDR3 protein. The repertoire includes almost 250,000 distinct CDR3 sequences, more than 20% of them detected once, and about 2.8% sits in the top ten. As concerns this clonotype: Its target is not known.

The CDR3 is 16 amino acids. The V segment lost 5 bases and the J segment 2 bases; nucleotides outside the gene matches: 9. The germline gives CDR1 WSHSY, CDR2 SAAADI. Study-wide results and caveats: It was surviving recipient T cells and thymic progenitors that gave some patients high TCRbeta diversity at day 60. T-cell counts and diversity at one year following transplant were attributed mainly to newly produced T cells. Several hundred expanded graft clones reportedly supplied alpha-beta T cells about two months after transplant.

J is TRBJ2-3 and V is TRBV10-2, with 8 bases matching TRBD1. This clonotype originated in a girl aged 2 to 10 with Fanconi anemia, due to receive a stem cell transplant. This specimen consisted of PBMCs, obtained before TCRalphabeta/CD19-depleted stem cell transplant. Here the CDR3 reads CASSQRQGTYTDTQYF. CDR3 bases: TGCGCCAGCAGTCAGCGACAGGGGACGTACACAGATACGCAGTATTTT.